These 30 T cell receptor beta chains were sequenced from one sample in a study of blood T cell repertoires in COVID-19. Sequencing used immunoSEQ multiplex PCR; TCRdb keeps in-frame clones, though not all of them. This sample has roughly 200,000 clones, with 85% to 90% found just once. Specimen: peripheral blood. The receptor source for this set is an older person with COVID-19, enrolled during active disease.

The genes are TRBV29-1 and TRBJ2-3; 8 bases are a match to TRBD2. The germline V gene encodes CDR1 SQVTM and CDR2 ANQGSEA. This CDR3 is 15 amino acids long. Trimming removed 7 bases from V and 2 bases from J; junction bases left unmatched: 11. The DNA for the CDR3 is TGCAGCGCAACTTCCGGGGGACTAGTCACAGATACGCAGTATTTT. This gives the protein CSATSGGLVTDTQYF.

This clone was recorded a few times. The chain recombines TRBV6-2 or TRBV6-3 with TRBJ1-1, with TRBD1 as a possible D gene (5 bases). Germline V gene data show CDR1 as MNHEY and CDR2 as SVGEGT. The CDR3 has 17 amino acids. V lost 5 bases and J 1 base, leaving 20 bases between the germline ends. The CDR3 region is CASSLRGLGRGNTEAFF. The CDR3 DNA follows: TGTGCCAGCAGTCTACGGGGGTTGGGGAGAGGGAACACTGAAGCTTTCTTT.

This clone has just one count. The chain employs TRBV13 and TRBJ2-7, with a tentative D call TRBD2 (5 bases). This CDR3 is 15 amino acids long. Trimming took 3 bases from V and 1 from J, leaving 13 bases between them. CDR1 and CDR2 from the germline V gene are PRHDT and FYEKMQ (reference sequence). CDR3 region: CASSFTLGGSYEQYF. The CDR3, as DNA: TGTGCCAGCAGCTTTACGCTCGGAGGATCCTACGAGCAGTACTTC. Together with reference TRBV13 and TRBJ2-7, the CDR3 gives the full variable domain: AAGVIQSPRHLIKEKRETATLKCYPIPRHDTVYWYQQGPGQDPQFLISFYEKMQSDKGSIPDRFSAQQFSDYHSELNMSSLELGDSALYFCASSFTLGGSYEQYFGPGTRLTVT.

This chain links TRBV23-1 with TRBJ2-7, with D possibly matching TRBD1 (5 bases). TRBV23-1 is classed as an ORF, of uncertain function. Trimming left V 3 bases short and J 2 bases short, with 14 bases between. The CDR3 consists of 15 residues. CDR3: CASSHCDRDAYEQYF. The CDR3 DNA reads TGCGCCAGCAGTCACTGCGACAGAGACGCCTACGAGCAGTACTTC.

The rearrangement uses TRBV29-1 and TRBJ2-1; D may be TRBD2 (6 bases). The V and J ends lost 6 bases and 10 bases respectively, with 16 bases between them. The CDR3 has 12 residues. CDR1 is SQVTM and CDR2 is ANQGSEA in the germline V gene. DNA of the CDR3: TGCAGCGTCGGGACTCGCCCTTGGGAGCAGTTCTTC. It yields the protein CSVGTRPWEQFF.

V and J are TRBV11-2 and TRBJ2-7, with 12 nucleotides matching TRBD2. Germline V gene data show CDR1 as SGHAT and CDR2 as FQNNGV. This CDR3 is 16 amino acids long. The V and J ends lost 5 bases and 3 bases, in that order; junction bases with no gene match: 8. CDR3 sequence reads: CASSLTSGGPVYEQYF. The CDR3 DNA reads TGTGCCAGCAGCCTGACTAGCGGGGGCCCCGTCTACGAGCAGTACTTC.

This chain links TRBV6-2 or TRBV6-3 with TRBJ2-5, with 13 bases fitting TRBD2. J gave up 9 bases and V 0 bases, and 7 bases lay outside the gene matches. The CDR3 consists of 16 residues. Germline V gene lookup returns CDR1 MNHEY and CDR2 SVGEGT. The CDR3 protein is CASSYSRTSGGQAQYF. The CDR3 nucleotides read TGTGCCAGCAGTTACTCGCGGACTAGCGGGGGTCAGGCCCAGTACTTC.

The V gene is TRBV5-5, the J gene TRBJ2-1; TRBD1 matches 7 bases. The CDR3 spans 16 residues. Trimming cost V 4 bases and J 4 bases; bases outside gene matches: 11. CDR1 is SGHKS, CDR2 YYEKEE, per germline (reference sequence). CDR3: CASSVPTGVDYNEQFF. The CDR3 bases are TGTGCCAGCAGCGTACCTACAGGGGTAGATTACAATGAGCAGTTCTTC.

The V call is TRBV2, the J call TRBJ2-2; 12 bases fit TRBD2. The CDR3 totals 15 residues. Germline CDR1 reads SNHLY; CDR2 reads FYNNEI. V trimming: 7 bases; J trimming: 5 bases; junction bases outside the gene matches: 5. The chain's CDR3 is CASTQLAGGTGELFF. The CDR3 nucleotides read TGTGCCAGCACCCAACTAGCGGGGGGTACCGGGGAGCTGTTTTTT.

The V gene is TRBV10-3, the J gene TRBJ2-3; possibly TRBD2 for D (5 bases). V lost 8 bases and J lost 4, with 10 bases in between. From germline, CDR1 is ENHRY and CDR2 SYGVKD. This CDR3 is 12 amino acids long. CDR3 amino acids: CAISAVSDTQYF. The CDR3 DNA follows: TGTGCCATCTCAGCGGTTTCAGATACGCAGTATTTT.

V usage is TRBV7-3 and J usage is TRBJ1-6, with 11 bases that match TRBD1. The germline V gene has CDR1 SGHTA and CDR2 FQGTGA. The J segment lost 6 bases and the V segment lost 1 base, leaving 8 bases of the junction unmatched. The CDR3 length is 18 residues. The CDR3 bases are TGTGCCAGCAGCTTAAGGCCATCCGGGACAGGGGGTAATTCACCCCTCCACTTT. Translation: CASSLRPSGTGGNSPLHF.

The V and J genes are TRBV2 and TRBJ2-7, with TRBD1 matching over 9 bases. With V trimmed by 7 bases and J by 0 bases, 7 bases remained unmatched. The CDR3 covers 15 residues. The germline V gene encodes CDR1 SNHLY and CDR2 FYNNEI. CDR3 nucleotides: TGTGCCAGCACGAAAGACAGGGGGGACTCCTACGAGCAGTACTTC. It yields the protein CASTKDRGDSYEQYF.

The chain combines TRBV2 with TRBJ1-6, with TRBD1 matching 7 bases. The CDR3 runs to 15 residues. V lost 6 bases and J lost 2; bases outside the gene matches: 4. Germline loops: CDR1 SNHLY, CDR2 FYNNEI. CDR3 sequence: CASRQGMTYNSPLHF. CDR3 DNA: TGTGCCAGCAGACAGGGGATGACCTATAATTCACCCCTCCACTTT.

The chain joins TRBV27 to TRBJ1-2, with D possibly being TRBD1 (5 bases). Trimming left V 6 bases short and J 0 bases short, with 8 bases between. Looked up from germline, CDR1 is MNHEY and CDR2 is SMNVEV (reference sequence). The CDR3 extends over 13 amino acids. CDR3 loop: CASRGRANYGYTF. The CDR3 DNA follows: TGTGCCAGCAGAGGCAGGGCTAACTATGGCTACACCTTC.

This sequence joins TRBV2 and TRBJ2-7; 12 positions match TRBD2. Germline assignment: CDR1 SNHLY and CDR2 FYNNEI. The V segment lost 6 bases and the J segment 0 bases; nucleotides outside the gene matches: 3. The CDR3 length is 15 residues. The CDR3 reads CASRTSGGSSYEQYF. DNA for the CDR3: TGTGCCAGCAGGACTAGCGGGGGCAGCTCCTACGAGCAGTACTTC.

This chain uses TRBV5-1 with TRBJ2-7, with 12 bases matching TRBD2. Germline assignment: CDR1 SGHRS and CDR2 YFSETQ. The V and J ends lost 0 bases and 5 bases, in that order; junction bases with no gene match: 0. This CDR3 contains 14 residues. CDR3 sequence reads: CASSLGTSGDEQYF. In DNA form, the CDR3 reads TGCGCCAGCAGCTTGGGGACTAGCGGGGACGAGCAGTACTTC.

This chain uses TRBV7-8 with TRBJ1-3; 7 nucleotides agree with TRBD1. With V trimmed by 7 bases and J by 8 bases, 14 bases remained unmatched. This CDR3 is 15 amino acids long. CDR1 SGHVS and CDR2 FQNEAQ come from the germline V gene. The CDR3 nucleotides are TGTGCCAGCACCAAAAGCGGCGCAGGGGGAGACACCATATATTTT. Its translation is CASTKSGAGGDTIYF.

The CDR3 sequence is CASSTTRVQTQYF. CDR3 coding DNA: TGTGCCAGCAGCACGACTAGGGTCCAGACCCAGTACTTC. The gene calls are TRBV7-2 and TRBJ2-5; tentative D call: TRBD2 (6 bases). With 5 bases removed from V and 6 bases from J, the gap between germline ends came to 13 bases. This CDR3 spans 13 amino acids. In germline, CDR1 is SGHTA, CDR2 FQGNSA.

V gene TRBV6-6 combines with J gene TRBJ1-1; 8 bases align to TRBD1. CDR1 and CDR2 from the germline V gene are MNHNY and SVGAGI (reference sequence). The CDR3 is 15 amino acids. Trimming at V came to 6 bases and at J to 1 base, leaving 7 bases not matched to a gene. The CDR3 loop reads CASSPGQGGNTEAFF. The CDR3 region has the DNA TGTGCCAGCAGCCCCGGACAGGGAGGGAACACTGAAGCTTTCTTT.

The CDR3, as DNA: TGCGCCAGCAGCCCCATGGGGGGAGACAAAAACATTCAGTACTTC. Its translation: CASSPMGGDKNIQYF. This chain links TRBV4-1 with TRBJ2-4; weak D call: TRBD2 (6 bases). Germline values: CDR1 MGHRA, CDR2 YSYEKL. This CDR3 is built from 15 residues. Between the trimmed V and J ends, which lost 4 bases and 3 bases, there was a span of 13 bases.

This clone was counted once. The rearrangement joins TRBV6-5 to TRBJ1-5; D gene unclear. V shed 4 bases and J shed 1 base, with 8 bases lying between them. From germline, CDR1 is MNHEY and CDR2 SVGAGI. The CDR3 has 14 amino acids. The CDR3 nucleotides are TGTGCCAGCAGTTCGGGGAAAAGCAATCAGCCCCAGCATTTT. As protein: CASSSGKSNQPQHF.

The chain combines TRBV27 with TRBJ1-1; 9 bases are a match to TRBD1. Looked up from germline, CDR1 is MNHEY and CDR2 is SMNVEV (reference sequence). This CDR3 spans 13 amino acids. V shed 5 bases and J 11 bases; nucleotides not matched to a gene: 9. The DNA for the CDR3 is TGTGCCAGCAGTCCCAGAACAGGGGGCCAGGCTTTCTTT. It encodes CASSPRTGGQAFF.

V gene TRBV5-1 combines with J gene TRBJ1-5; D is perhaps TRBD1 (5 bases). The V end lost 0 bases, the J end lost 7 bases, and 11 bases lay between the germline ends. The germline V gene encodes CDR1 SGHRS and CDR2 YFSETQ. The CDR3 runs 14 residues. In DNA form, the CDR3 reads TGCGCCAGCAGCTTGGATGGGGCCGGGCAGCCCCAGCATTTT. Protein: CASSLDGAGQPQHF.

J is TRBJ2-2 and V is TRBV7-9, with unresolved D. With 3 bases removed from V and 1 base from J, the gap between germline ends came to 6 bases. The CDR3 has 14 amino acids. The germline V gene encodes CDR1 SEHNR and CDR2 FQNEAQ (reference sequence). The CDR3 nucleotides read TGTGCCAGCAGCTTTCGAGGGAACACCGGGGAGCTGTTTTTT. Translating gives CASSFRGNTGELFF. The full variable domain, with the rest looked up from reference TRBV7-9 and TRBJ2-2, is DTGVSQNPRHKITKRGQNVTFRCDPISEHNRLYWYRQTLGQGPEFLTYFQNEAQLEKSRLLSDRFSAERPKGSFSTLEIQRTEQGDSAMYLCASSFRGNTGELFFGEGSRLTVL.

The chain employs TRBV5-1 and TRBJ1-3; the match to TRBD1 covers 9 bases. CDR3 length equals 15 residues. Germline values: CDR1 SGHRS, CDR2 YFSETQ. V shed 4 bases and J 2 bases; nucleotides not matched to a gene: 4. The CDR3: CASSQQGATGNTIYF. The CDR3 coding sequence is TGCGCCAGCAGCCAACAGGGGGCGACTGGAAACACCATATATTTT.

The chain couples TRBV14 to TRBJ1-1; D call uncertain. The V gene lost 4 bases and the J gene lost 1 base, with 13 bases spanning the gap. The CDR3 has 15 residues. Germline V CDR1 and CDR2: SGHDN, FVKESK. The CDR3, as DNA: TGTGCCAGCAGCCCGAGTGGGCCGCGGAACACTGAAGCTTTCTTT. It codes for CASSPSGPRNTEAFF.

The V and J genes are TRBV28 and TRBJ2-1; 10 nucleotides align to TRBD2. Germline V CDR1 and CDR2: MDHEN, SYDVKM. V was pared by 6 bases and J by 9 bases, with 8 bases of the junction left unmatched. This CDR3 is built from 14 residues. The chain's CDR3 is CASSPPGLAFEQFF. CDR3 DNA sequence: TGTGCCAGCAGCCCCCCGGGACTAGCGTTTGAGCAGTTCTTC.

The chain has TRBV5-4 and TRBJ1-3, with D perhaps TRBD1 (5 bases). Germline CDR1 and CDR2: SGHNT and YYREEE (reference sequence). The CDR3 is 14 residues long. The V and J ends lost 4 bases and 2 bases respectively, with 10 bases between them. CDR3 protein: CASSPGTAGNTIYF. The CDR3 nucleotides are TGTGCCAGCAGCCCCGGGACTGCTGGAAACACCATATATTTT.

The chain uses TRBV2 and TRBJ2-1; unclear D gene. Per the germline V gene, CDR1 is SNHLY and CDR2 is FYNNEI. The CDR3 is 10 amino acids. Trimming removed 10 bases at V and 5 bases at J, with 6 bases between. CDR3 nucleotide sequence: TGTGCCACCCGTAACAATGAGCAGTTCTTC. This translates into CATRNNEQFF.

The genes are TRBV7-2 and TRBJ1-4; 7 bases agree with TRBD1. Germline CDR1 is SGHTA and CDR2 is FQGNSA. The CDR3 contains 14 residues. The ends lost 5 bases at V and 4 bases at J; junction bases unmatched: 4. CDR3 DNA sequence: TGTGCCAGCAGCCCCACAGGGGATAATGAAAAACTGTTTTTT. Translation: CASSPTGDNEKLFF.